This T cell receptor (beta chain) is from a study of monozygotic twins with inflammatory bowel disease (dated by TCRdb to between 2018 and 2021). Regarding the complete study: The complete study included 30 or so monozygotic twin pairs: 19 IBD-discordant Danish pairs and nine German pairs, of which four were IBD-concordant and five were IBD-discordant. The search for disease-associated traits relied mainly on comparing IBD patients with their genetically identical healthy co-twins within discordant pairs. Each individual had, on average, about 151 000 unique TCRalpha sequences and 181 000 unique TCRbeta sequences available for analysis. Points the paper makes about the study in general: Repertoire similarity did not differ between concordant and discordant twins, possibly due to limited statistical power. The results gave no support for a single strong signal or clonotype linked to IBD. Because patients were on differing immunosuppressive treatments, the repertoires may have picked up extra background noise and inter-individual variability. Measured by the inverse Simpson index, TCRbeta repertoire diversity was lower in IBD patients than in their healthy co-twins. Compared with healthy twins, IBD patients shared fewer clonotypes with other individuals, and the difference was most pronounced in patients with signs of disease activity. Different T cell subtypes could not be distinguished in the analysis.

From each donor, an approximately 2.5 ml peripheral blood sample was collected into PAXgene tubes and kept at -80 degrees C. Without any T cell sorting, total RNA was extracted from whole blood using the PAXgene blood miRNA kit on an automated QIAcube. Peripheral blood from monozygotic twin pairs who were concordant or discordant for inflammatory bowel disease underwent deep TCRalpha and TCRbeta repertoire profiling using unique molecular barcoding. Smoking habits were recorded for all twin pairs, and individuals were classified as current, former or never smokers. Receptor amplification or capture employed 5' RACE. Preparation of each TCR library used approximately 3,500 ng of total RNA. For each sample, cDNA synthesis with SMARTScribe reverse transcriptase was split into eight separate reactions. During cDNA synthesis, template switching was used to introduce unique molecular identifiers that contained a 6-nucleotide sample barcode. Two nested PCRs of 16 and 9 cycles amplified the TCRalpha and TCRbeta cDNA, and bead purification followed each PCR. Before amplification, the cDNA was treated with uracil DNA-glycosylase and purified using the QIAquick PCR purification kit. The second PCR added Illumina TruSeq-compatible adapters along with sample-specific barcodes. TapeStation and Qubit were used to check library quality and concentration, and around 4.5 ng of each library went into the pool. Sequencing of the pooled libraries was done on an Illumina HiSeq2500 single-index Rapid Run using custom sequencing primers and 2 x 100 bp reads. The published analysis was carried out like this. UMI-based consensus assembly with MiGEC version 1.2.6 was used to correct PCR and sequencing errors. MiXCR version 2.1.1 was used to carry out V(D)J alignment, clonotype assembly and CDR3 extraction. To normalise gene usage, clonotype sharing and MAIT/NKT TCR abundance, the analysis used the top 1000, 10 000 and 20 000 clonotypes per sample. After downsampling to 27 000 UMIs, diversity was calculated as the inverse Simpson index using the vegan R package. Statistical testing used paired Mann-Whitney U tests on the discordant twin pairs and applied Benjamini-Hochberg correction for multiple testing. The reads, reprocessed by TCRdb, yield one row per CDR3 protein sequence and no DNA. The V and J calls reflect TCRdb's pipeline rather than the authors' work. The table for this sample records about 170,000 distinct CDR3 sequences. Together, the top ten hold more than 2.5% of the sample.

On this clonotype itself: The target of this receptor is not known.

The cysteine opens and the phenylalanine closes a CDR3 of 15 amino acids. The record lacks a DNA sequence. CDR1 and CDR2 (SQVTM, ANQGSEA) derive from the germline V gene. The material sequenced was blood. The TCR comes from a human donor with ulcerative colitis or Crohn's disease, or a healthy co-twin of an affected twin (not recorded which). Recombination joined TRBV29-1 with TRBJ2-3. CDR3 protein: CSVEAQEIFTDTQYF.